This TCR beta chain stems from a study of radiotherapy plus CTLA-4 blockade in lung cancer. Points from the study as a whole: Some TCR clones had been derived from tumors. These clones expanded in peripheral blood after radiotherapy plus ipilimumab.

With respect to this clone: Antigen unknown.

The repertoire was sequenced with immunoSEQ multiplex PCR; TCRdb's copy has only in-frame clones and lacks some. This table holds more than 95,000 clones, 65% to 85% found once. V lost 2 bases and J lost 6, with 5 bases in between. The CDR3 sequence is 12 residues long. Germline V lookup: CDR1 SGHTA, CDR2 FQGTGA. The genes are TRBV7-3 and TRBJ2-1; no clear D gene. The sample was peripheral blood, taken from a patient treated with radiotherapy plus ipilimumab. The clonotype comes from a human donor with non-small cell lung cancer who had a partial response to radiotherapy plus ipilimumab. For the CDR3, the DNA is TGTGCCAGCAGCTTATCGGGCAATGAGCAGTTCTTC. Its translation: CASSLSGNEQFF.